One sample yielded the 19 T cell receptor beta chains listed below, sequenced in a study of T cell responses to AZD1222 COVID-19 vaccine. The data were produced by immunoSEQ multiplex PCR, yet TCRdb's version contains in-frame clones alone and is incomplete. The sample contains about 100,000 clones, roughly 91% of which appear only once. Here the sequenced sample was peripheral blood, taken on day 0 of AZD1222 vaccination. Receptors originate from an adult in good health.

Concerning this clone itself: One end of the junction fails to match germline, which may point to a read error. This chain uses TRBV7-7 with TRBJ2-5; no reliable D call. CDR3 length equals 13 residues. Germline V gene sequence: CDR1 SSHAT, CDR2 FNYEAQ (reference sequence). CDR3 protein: CASSFAGQETQYF. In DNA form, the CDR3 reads TGTGCTAGCAGCTTCGCAGGACAAGAGACCCAGTACTTC.

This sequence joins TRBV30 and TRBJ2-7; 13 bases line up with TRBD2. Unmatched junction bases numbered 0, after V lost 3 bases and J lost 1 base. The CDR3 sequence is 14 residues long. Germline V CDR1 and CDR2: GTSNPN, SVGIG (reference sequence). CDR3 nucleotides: TGTGCCTGGAGGGGACTAGCGGGATCCTACGAGCAGTACTTC. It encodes CAWRGLAGSYEQYF.

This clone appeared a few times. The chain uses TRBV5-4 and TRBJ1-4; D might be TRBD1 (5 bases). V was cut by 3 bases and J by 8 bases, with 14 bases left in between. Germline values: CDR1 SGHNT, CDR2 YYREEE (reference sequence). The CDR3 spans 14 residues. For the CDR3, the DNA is TGTGCCAGCAGCTCGGGACCGCGGGGCGAAAAACTGTTTTTT. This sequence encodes CASSSGPRGEKLFF.

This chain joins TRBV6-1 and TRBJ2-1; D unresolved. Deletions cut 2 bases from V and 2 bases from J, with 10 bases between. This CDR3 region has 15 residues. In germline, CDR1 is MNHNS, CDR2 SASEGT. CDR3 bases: TGTGCCAGCAGTGAACCCCCTAATACCTACAATGAGCAGTTCTTC. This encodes CASSEPPNTYNEQFF.

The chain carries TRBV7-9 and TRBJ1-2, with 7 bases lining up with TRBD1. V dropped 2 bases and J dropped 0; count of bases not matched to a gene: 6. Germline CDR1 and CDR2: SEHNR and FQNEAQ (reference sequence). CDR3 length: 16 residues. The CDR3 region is CASSLRGGEANYGYTF. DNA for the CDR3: TGTGCCAGCAGCTTAAGAGGGGGCGAAGCTAACTATGGCTACACCTTC. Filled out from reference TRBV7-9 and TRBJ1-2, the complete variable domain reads DTGVSQNPRHKITKRGQNVTFRCDPISEHNRLYWYRQTLGQGPEFLTYFQNEAQLEKSRLLSDRFSAERPKGSFSTLEIQRTEQGDSAMYLCASSLRGGEANYGYTFGSGTRLTVV.

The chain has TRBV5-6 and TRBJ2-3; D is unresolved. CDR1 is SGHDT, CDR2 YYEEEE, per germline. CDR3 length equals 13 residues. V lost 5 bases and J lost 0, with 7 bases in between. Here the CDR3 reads CASRVGSTDTQYF. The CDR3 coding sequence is TGTGCCAGCAGAGTGGGAAGCACAGATACGCAGTATTTT. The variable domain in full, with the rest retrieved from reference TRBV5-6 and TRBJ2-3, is DAGVTQSPTHLIKTRGQQVTLRCSPKSGHDTVSWYQQALGQGPQFIFQYYEEEERQRGNFPDRFSGHQFPNYSSELNVNALLLGDSALYLCASRVGSTDTQYFGPGTRLTVL.

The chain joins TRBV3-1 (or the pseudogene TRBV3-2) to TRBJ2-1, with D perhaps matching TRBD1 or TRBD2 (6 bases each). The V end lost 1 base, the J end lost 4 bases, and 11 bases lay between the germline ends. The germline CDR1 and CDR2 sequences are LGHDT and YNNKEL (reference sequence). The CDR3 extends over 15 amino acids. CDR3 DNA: TGTGCCAGCAGCCAAGGAAGGGGGGCGTACAATGAGCAGTTCTTC. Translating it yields CASSQGRGAYNEQFF.

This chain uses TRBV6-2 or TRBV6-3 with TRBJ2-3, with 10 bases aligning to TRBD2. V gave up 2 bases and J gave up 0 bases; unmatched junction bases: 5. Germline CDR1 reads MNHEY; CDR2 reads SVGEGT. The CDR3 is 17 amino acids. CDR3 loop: CASSYPGLAVSTDTQYF. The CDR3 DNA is TGTGCCAGCAGTTACCCTGGACTAGCGGTGAGCACAGATACGCAGTATTTT.

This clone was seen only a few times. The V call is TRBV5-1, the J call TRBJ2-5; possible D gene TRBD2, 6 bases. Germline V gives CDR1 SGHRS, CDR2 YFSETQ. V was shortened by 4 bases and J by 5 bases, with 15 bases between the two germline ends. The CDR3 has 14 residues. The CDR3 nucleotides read TGCGCCAGCAGCCCTAGACCCGGAGGGGAGACCCAGTACTTC. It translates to CASSPRPGGETQYF.

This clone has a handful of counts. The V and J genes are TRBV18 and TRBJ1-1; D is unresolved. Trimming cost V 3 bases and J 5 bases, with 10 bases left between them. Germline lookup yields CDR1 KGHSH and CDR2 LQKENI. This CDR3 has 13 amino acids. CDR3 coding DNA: TGTGCCAGCTCACCGGCTCCGGGAACTGAAGCTTTCTTT. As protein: CASSPAPGTEAFF.

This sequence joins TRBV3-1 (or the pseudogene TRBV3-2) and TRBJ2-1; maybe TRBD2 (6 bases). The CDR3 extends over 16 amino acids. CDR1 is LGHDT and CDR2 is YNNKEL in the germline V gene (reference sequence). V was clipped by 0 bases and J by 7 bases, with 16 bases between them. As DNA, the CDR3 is TGTGCCAGCAGCCAAGATGGACTACCATTTGGTAATGAGCAGTTCTTC. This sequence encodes CASSQDGLPFGNEQFF.

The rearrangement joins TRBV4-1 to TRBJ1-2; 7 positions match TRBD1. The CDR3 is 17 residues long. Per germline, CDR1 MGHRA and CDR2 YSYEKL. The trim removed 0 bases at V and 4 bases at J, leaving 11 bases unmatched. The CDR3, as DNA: TGCGCCAGCAGCCAAGATTCGGGACAGCTCGTTTTCTATGGCTACACCTTC. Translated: CASSQDSGQLVFYGYTF.

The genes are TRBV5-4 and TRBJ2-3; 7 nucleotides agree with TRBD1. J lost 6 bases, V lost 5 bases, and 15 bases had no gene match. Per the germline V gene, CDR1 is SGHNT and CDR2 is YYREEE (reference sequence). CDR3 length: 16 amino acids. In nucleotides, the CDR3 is TGTGCCAGCAGACCAGGACAGGTGCGATCCCGGGATACGCAGTATTTT. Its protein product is CASRPGQVRSRDTQYF.

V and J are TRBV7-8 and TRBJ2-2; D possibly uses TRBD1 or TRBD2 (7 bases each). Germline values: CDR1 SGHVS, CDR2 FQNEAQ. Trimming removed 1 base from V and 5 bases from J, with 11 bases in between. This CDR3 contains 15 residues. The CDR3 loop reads CASSLGQGGTGELFF. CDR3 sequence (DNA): TGTGCCAGCAGCTTAGGACAGGGAGGGACCGGGGAGCTGTTTTTT.

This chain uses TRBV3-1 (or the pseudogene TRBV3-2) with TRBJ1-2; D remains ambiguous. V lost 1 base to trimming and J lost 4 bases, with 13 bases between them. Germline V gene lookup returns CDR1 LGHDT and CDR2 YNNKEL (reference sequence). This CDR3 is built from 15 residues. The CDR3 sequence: CASSQVGRLSYGYTF. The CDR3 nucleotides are TGTGCCAGCAGCCAAGTCGGTCGACTTAGCTATGGCTACACCTTC.

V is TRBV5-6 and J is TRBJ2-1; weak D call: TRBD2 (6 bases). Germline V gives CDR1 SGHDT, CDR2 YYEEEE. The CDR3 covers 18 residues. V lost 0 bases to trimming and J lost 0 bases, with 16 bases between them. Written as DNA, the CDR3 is TGTGCCAGCAGCTTGGTAACCTTGCGGGGCGCCTCCTACAATGAGCAGTTCTTC. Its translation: CASSLVTLRGASYNEQFF. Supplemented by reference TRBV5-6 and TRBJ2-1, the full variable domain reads DAGVTQSPTHLIKTRGQQVTLRCSPKSGHDTVSWYQQALGQGPQFIFQYYEEEERQRGNFPDRFSGHQFPNYSSELNVNALLLGDSALYLCASSLVTLRGASYNEQFFGPGTRLTVL.

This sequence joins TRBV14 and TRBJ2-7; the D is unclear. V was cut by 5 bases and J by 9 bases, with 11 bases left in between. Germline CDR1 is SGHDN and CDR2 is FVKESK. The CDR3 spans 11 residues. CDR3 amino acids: CASSAVEVQYF. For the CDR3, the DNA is TGTGCCAGCAGCGCCGTAGAAGTGCAGTACTTC.

The CDR3 DNA is TGTGCCAGCAGGGCCCAGGAGGAGGGGAGCTACACCTTC. It is translated as CASRAQEEGSYTF. This chain joins TRBV12-3 or TRBV12-4 and TRBJ1-2; tentative D call: TRBD1 (5 bases). The V end was cut by 6 bases, the J end by 9 bases, with 17 bases between. CDR3 size: 13 residues.

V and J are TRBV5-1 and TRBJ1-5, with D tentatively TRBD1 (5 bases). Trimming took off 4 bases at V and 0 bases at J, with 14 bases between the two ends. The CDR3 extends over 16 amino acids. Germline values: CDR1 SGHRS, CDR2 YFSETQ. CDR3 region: CASSRTGGNSNQPQHF. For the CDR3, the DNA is TGCGCCAGCAGCCGAACGGGGGGGAATAGCAATCAGCCCCAGCATTTT. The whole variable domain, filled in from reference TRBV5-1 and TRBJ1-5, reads KAGVTQTPRYLIKTRGQQVTLSCSPISGHRSVSWYQQTPGQGLQFLFEYFSETQRNKGNFPGRFSGRQFSNSRSEMNVSTLELGDSALYLCASSRTGGNSNQPQHFGDGTRLSIL.